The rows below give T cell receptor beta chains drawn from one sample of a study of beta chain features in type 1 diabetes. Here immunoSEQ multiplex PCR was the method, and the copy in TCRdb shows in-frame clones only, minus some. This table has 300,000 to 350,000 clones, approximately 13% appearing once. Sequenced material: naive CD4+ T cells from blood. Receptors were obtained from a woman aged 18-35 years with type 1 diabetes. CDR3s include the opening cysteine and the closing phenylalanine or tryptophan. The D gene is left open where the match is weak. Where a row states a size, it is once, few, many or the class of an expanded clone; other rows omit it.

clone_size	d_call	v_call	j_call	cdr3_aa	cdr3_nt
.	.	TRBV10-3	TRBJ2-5	CAIRKGDMETQYF	TGTGCCATCAGGAAGGGGGATATGGAGACCCAGTACTTC
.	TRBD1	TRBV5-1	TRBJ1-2	CASSLSQGESWYGYTF	TGCGCCAGCAGCTTGTCACAGGGGGAGTCTTGGTATGGCTACACCTTC
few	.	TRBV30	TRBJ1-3	CAWTRESGNTIYF	TGTGCCTGGACGAGGGAATCTGGAAACACCATATATTTT
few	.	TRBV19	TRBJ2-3	CASSIETDKDTQYF	TGTGCCAGTAGTATAGAGACAGATAAGGATACGCAGTATTTT
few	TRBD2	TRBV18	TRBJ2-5	CASSPRASGLQETQYF	TGTGCCAGCTCACCACGGGCTAGCGGCCTTCAAGAGACCCAGTACTTC
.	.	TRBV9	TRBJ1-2	CASSGGQIRNYGYTF	TGTGCCAGCAGCGGAGGACAGATACGAAACTATGGCTACACCTTC
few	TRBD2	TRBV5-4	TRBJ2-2	CASTSGMNTGELFF	TGTGCCAGCACTAGCGGGATGAATACCGGGGAGCTGTTTTTT
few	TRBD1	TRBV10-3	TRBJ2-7	CAISWDRGLYEQYF	TGTGCCATCAGTTGGGACAGGGGGCTCTACGAGCAGTACTTC
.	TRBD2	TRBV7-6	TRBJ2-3	CASSGEGILAGLGDTQYF	TGTGCCAGCAGCGGAGAGGGAATATTAGCGGGACTCGGCGATACGCAGTATTTT
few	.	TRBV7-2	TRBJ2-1	CASSFTGTTYNEQFF	TGTGCCAGCAGCTTCACAGGGACCACCTACAATGAGCAGTTCTTC
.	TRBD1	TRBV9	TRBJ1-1	CASSVGRQGVTEAFF	TGTGCCAGCAGCGTAGGGAGACAGGGTGTGACTGAAGCTTTCTTT
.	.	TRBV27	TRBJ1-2	CASSLDRRNYGYTF	TGTGCCAGCAGTTTAGACAGGAGAAACTATGGCTACACCTTC
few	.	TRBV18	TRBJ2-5	CASSPEWQRQETQYF	TGTGCCAGCTCACCGGAGTGGCAGAGACAAGAGACCCAGTACTTC
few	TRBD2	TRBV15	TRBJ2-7	CATSRDNGAAGGEQYF	TGTGCCACCAGCAGAGATAATGGGGCTGCGGGAGGGGAGCAGTACTTC
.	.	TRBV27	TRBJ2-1	CASSFLRDLPSSPPGEQFF	TGTGCCAGCAGTTTCCTGCGGGACCTTCCCTCTTCCCCCCCGGGTGAGCAGTTCTTC
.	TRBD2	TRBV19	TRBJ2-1	CASNRLAGYNEQFF	TGTGCCAGTAATAGGCTAGCGGGATACAATGAGCAGTTCTTC
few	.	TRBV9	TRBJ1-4	CASSVSTVLNEKLFF	TGTGCCAGCAGCGTATCAACGGTTCTGAATGAAAAACTGTTTTTT
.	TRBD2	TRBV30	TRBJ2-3	CAWSVPAGGPDTQYF	TGTGCCTGGAGTGTACCAGCGGGAGGGCCAGATACGCAGTATTTT
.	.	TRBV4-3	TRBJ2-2	CASSQGGFPGELFF	TGCGCCAGCAGCCAAGGAGGGTTCCCCGGGGAGCTGTTTTTT
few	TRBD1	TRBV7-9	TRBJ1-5	CASSLGQGRNQPQHF	TGTGCCAGCAGCTTAGGACAGGGGAGAAATCAGCCCCAGCATTTT
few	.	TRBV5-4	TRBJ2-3	CASSPPDSNTQYF	TGTGCCAGCAGCCCGCCTGACTCAAATACGCAGTATTTT
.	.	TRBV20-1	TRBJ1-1	CSAYNTEAFF	TGCAGTGCTTATAACACTGAAGCTTTCTTT
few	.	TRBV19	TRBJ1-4	CASSILGGEEKLFF	TGTGCCAGTAGTATATTGGGAGGGGAGGAAAAACTGTTTTTT
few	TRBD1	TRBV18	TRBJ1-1	CASSPGQALEAFF	TGTGCCAGCTCACCTGGACAGGCCCTTGAAGCTTTCTTT
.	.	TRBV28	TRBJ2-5	CASSLIEAGLETQYF	TGTGCCAGCAGTTTGATCGAGGCAGGGTTGGAGACCCAGTACTTC
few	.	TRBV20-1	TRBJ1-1	CSATSEAFF	TGCAGTGCAACTTCTGAAGCTTTCTTT
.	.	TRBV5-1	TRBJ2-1	CASSFGAASSYNEQFF	TGCGCCAGCAGCTTTGGAGCGGCGAGCTCCTACAATGAGCAGTTCTTC
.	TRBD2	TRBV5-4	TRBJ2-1	CASSLTTSGPNEQFF	TGTGCCAGCAGCTTGACGACTAGCGGGCCAAATGAGCAGTTCTTC
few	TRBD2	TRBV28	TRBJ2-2	CASSLRASGRNTGELFF	TGTGCCAGCAGTTTAAGGGCTAGCGGCCGGAACACCGGGGAGCTGTTTTTT
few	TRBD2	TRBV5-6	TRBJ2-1	CASSPGGARHNEQFF	TGTGCCAGCAGCCCCGGGGGGGCTAGGCACAATGAGCAGTTCTTC
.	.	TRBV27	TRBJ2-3	CASSLSGDTQYF	TGTGCCAGCAGTCTTAGCGGAGATACGCAGTATTTT
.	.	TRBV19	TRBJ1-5	CASSIRGTQPQHF	TGTGCCAGTAGTATCCGGGGGACTCAGCCCCAGCATTTT
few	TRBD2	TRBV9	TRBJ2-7	CASSAREGLSYEQYF	TGTGCCAGCAGCGCCCGGGAGGGCCTCTCCTACGAGCAGTACTTC
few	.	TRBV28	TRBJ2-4	CASSSLTRGLVKNIQYF	TGTGCCAGCAGTTCTTTAACAAGGGGACTTGTCAAAAACATTCAGTACTTC
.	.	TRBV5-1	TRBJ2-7	CASSQLSTEYEQYF	TGCGCCAGCAGCCAACTTTCTACAGAGTACGAGCAGTACTTC
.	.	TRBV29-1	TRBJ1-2	CSVYRAGGPYGYTF	TGCAGCGTTTACAGGGCGGGGGGACCCTATGGCTACACCTTC
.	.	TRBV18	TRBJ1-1	CASSLQGLATEAFF	TGTGCCAGCTCGCTCCAGGGCTTGGCCACTGAAGCTTTCTTT
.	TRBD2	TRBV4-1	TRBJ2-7	CASSPSPSGRAYEQYF	TGCGCCAGCAGCCCATCCCCTAGCGGGAGGGCCTACGAGCAGTACTTC
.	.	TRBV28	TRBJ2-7	CASSYTGYEQYF	TGTGCCAGCAGTTATACGGGATACGAGCAGTACTTC
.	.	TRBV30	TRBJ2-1	CAWKGVLEQFF	TGTGCCTGGAAGGGGGTCTTGGAGCAGTTCTTC
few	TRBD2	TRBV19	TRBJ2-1	CASSIDRSGRRREQFF	TGTGCCAGTAGTATAGACCGAAGCGGGAGGCGACGGGAGCAGTTCTTC
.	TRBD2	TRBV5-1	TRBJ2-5	CASNGLAGARETQYF	TGCGCCAGCAACGGACTAGCGGGAGCAAGGGAGACCCAGTACTTC
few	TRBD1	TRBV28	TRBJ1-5	CASRGTGMTGNQPQHF	TGTGCCAGCAGGGGGACAGGGATGACTGGCAATCAGCCCCAGCATTTT
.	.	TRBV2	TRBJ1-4	CASSETGEKLFF	TGTGCCAGCAGTGAAACGGGTGAAAAACTGTTTTTT
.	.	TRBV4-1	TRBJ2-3	CASSQDLGDKMYF	TGCGCCAGCAGCCAAGATCTGGGGGACAAGATGTATTTT
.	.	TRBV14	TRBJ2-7	CASSQRLVILDEQYF	TGTGCCAGCAGCCAACGACTAGTAATTTTGGACGAGCAGTACTTC
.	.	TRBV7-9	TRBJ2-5	CASSPRRVAGAETQYF	TGTGCCAGCAGCCCTCGTCGGGTGGCAGGGGCCGAGACCCAGTACTTC